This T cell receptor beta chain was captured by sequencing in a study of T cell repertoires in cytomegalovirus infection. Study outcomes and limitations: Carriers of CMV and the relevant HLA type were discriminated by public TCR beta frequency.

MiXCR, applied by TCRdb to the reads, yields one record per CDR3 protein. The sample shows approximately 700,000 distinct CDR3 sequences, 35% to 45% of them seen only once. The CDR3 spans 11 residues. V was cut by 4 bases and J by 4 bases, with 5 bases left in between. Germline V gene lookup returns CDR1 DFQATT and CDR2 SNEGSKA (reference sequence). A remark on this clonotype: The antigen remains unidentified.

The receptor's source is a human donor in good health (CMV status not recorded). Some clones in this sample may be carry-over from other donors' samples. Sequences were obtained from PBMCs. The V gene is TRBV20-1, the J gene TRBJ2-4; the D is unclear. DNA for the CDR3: TGCAGTGCTAAACAGAAAAACATTCAGTACTTC. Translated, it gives CSAKQKNIQYF.